One and the same sample provided the 11 T cell receptor beta chains below, sequenced in a study of memory CD4+ T cells and cytomegalovirus serostatus. The data were produced by immunoSEQ multiplex PCR, yet TCRdb's version contains in-frame clones alone and is incomplete. The sample contains 50,000 or so clones, 82% of which appear only once. The sort gate was single viable CD3+CD4+CD8-CD45RO+ cells for memory CD4+ T cells. The source material was memory CD4+ T cells from blood. Source of these receptors: an adult in good health and CMV-seronegative.

The genes are TRBV7-2 and TRBJ1-5; 7 positions match TRBD1. V shed 5 bases and J 4 bases; nucleotides not matched to a gene: 14. The germline CDR1 and CDR2 sequences are SGHTA and FQGNSA. The CDR3 totals 17 residues. As DNA, the CDR3 is TGTGCCAGCAGCAGAGGGACAGCAGGTACCTCAAATCAGCCCCAGCATTTT. Its protein product is CASSRGTAGTSNQPQHF.

Notes on this clone: The same CDR3 is also encoded by other DNA sequences in this sample. The genes are TRBV10-3 and TRBJ1-1; no clear D gene. Germline CDR1 ENHRY, CDR2 SYGVKD. CDR3 size: 13 residues. Trimming stripped 4 bases from V and 0 bases from J, with 6 bases between. CDR3 in DNA: TGTGCCATCAGTGTCGGGGTGAACACTGAAGCTTTCTTT. Its translation: CAISVGVNTEAFF.

This clone has just a few counts. This chain uses TRBV28 with TRBJ1-6; D is unclear. Trimming took off 5 bases at V and 13 bases at J, with 15 bases between the two ends. Germline CDR1 is MDHEN and CDR2 is SYDVKM. The CDR3 covers 13 residues. The CDR3 coding sequence is TGTGCCAGCAGTCGAATTATGGGAGGGCCCCTCCACTTT. Encoded protein: CASSRIMGGPLHF.

The rearrangement uses TRBV12-5 and TRBJ1-2, with 7 bases fitting TRBD1. Trimming at V came to 2 bases and at J to 7 bases, leaving 4 bases not matched to a gene. Germline assignment: CDR1 LGHNT and CDR2 FRNRAP. The CDR3 runs to 13 residues. The CDR3 protein is CASGLTTGSGYTF. In DNA form, the CDR3 reads TGTGCTAGTGGTTTGACGACAGGGTCTGGCTACACCTTC.

The chain has TRBV9 and TRBJ1-1, with 7 positions matching TRBD1. The CDR3 totals 15 residues. CDR1 and CDR2 (germline): SGDLS, YYNGEE. Trimming took 4 bases from V and 0 from J; bases not matched to a gene: 6. This CDR3 is CASSMGQYMNTEAFF. In DNA, the CDR3 is TGTGCCAGCAGCATGGGACAGTACATGAACACTGAAGCTTTCTTT.

The sample holds one count of this clone. This chain links TRBV7-9 with TRBJ1-3; D unresolved. The CDR3 contains 15 residues. Germline CDR1 reads SEHNR; CDR2 reads FQNEAQ (reference sequence). Trimming took off 3 bases at V and 2 bases at J, with 11 bases between the two ends. CDR3 protein: CASSFSGETGNTIYF. The CDR3 DNA follows: TGTGCCAGCAGCTTTTCTGGAGAGACTGGAAACACCATATATTTT.

On this clone: In the same sample, other DNA sequences code for this CDR3. The J gene is TRBJ2-3, the V gene TRBV5-1, with D possibly TRBD2 on 5 matching bases. CDR3 length: 13 residues. V shed 2 bases and J shed 5 bases, with 9 bases lying between them. CDR1 and CDR2 (germline): SGHRS, YFSETQ. CDR3 residues: CASSFPGEDTQYF. CDR3 sequence (DNA): TGCGCCAGCAGCTTTCCCGGGGAAGATACGCAGTATTTT.

The V gene is TRBV2, the J gene TRBJ1-1; 7 nucleotides agree with TRBD1. CDR3 size: 14 residues. V lost 5 bases and J lost 4; bases outside the gene matches: 7. The V gene's germline CDR1 is SNHLY and CDR2 FYNNEI. In nucleotides, the CDR3 is TGTGCCAGCAGTACAGACAGGGCGTCCACTGAAGCTTTCTTT. This gives the protein CASSTDRASTEAFF.

The V and J genes are TRBV4-3 and TRBJ1-6; 7 nucleotides match TRBD1. CDR1 is LGHNA and CDR2 is YSLEER in the germline V gene. This CDR3 has 14 amino acids. Trimming removed 4 bases from V and 8 bases from J; junction bases left unmatched: 5. CDR3 sequence reads: CASSRDRAHSPLHF. In DNA form, the CDR3 reads TGCGCCAGCAGCCGAGACAGGGCGCATTCACCCCTCCACTTT.

This chain connects TRBV18 to TRBJ2-7; TRBD1 agrees at 7 bases. Germline V gene sequence: CDR1 KGHSH, CDR2 LQKENI. The CDR3 is 15 residues long. V dropped 5 bases and J dropped 3; count of bases not matched to a gene: 10. In DNA, the CDR3 is TGTGCCAGCTCAGAGCATCGGGACAGCGTCTACGAGCAGTACTTC. It specifies CASSEHRDSVYEQYF.

Details on this clone: At one end the junction does not follow the germline gene, possibly because of a read error. This chain connects TRBV5-3 to TRBJ1-2; 8 positions match TRBD1. TRBV5-3 is an ORF; its function is uncertain. The CDR3 runs 15 residues. The CDR3, as DNA: TGTGCCAGCAGCTTGGGCCTCAATCGACAGGGGAGCTACACCTTC. It encodes CASSLGLNRQGSYTF.